The rows below give T cell receptor beta chains drawn from one sample of a study of identical twins. MiXCR, run by TCRdb on the 5' RACE reads, gives a single entry per CDR3 protein. Of about 480,000 distinct CDR3 sequences listed, over 12% are singletons. The data also belong to a second study, concerning yellow fever vaccine responses in identical twins.

The sequenced sample was CD4+ T cells sorted from blood. These receptors all stem from a woman in her late teens or twenties in good health. Both conserved end residues are part of each CDR3. The D gene is left open where the match is weak. Size tells how often a clone was seen (once, few, many) or the class of an expanded clone, and some rows leave it out.

v_gene,abundance,d_gene,j_gene,CDR3aa,CDR3nt
TRBV2,few,TRBD2,TRBJ2-1,CASREAGGYNEQFF,TGTGCCAGCAGGGAAGCGGGAGGGTACAATGAGCAGTTCTTC
TRBV6-5,NA,NA,TRBJ2-7,CASSYTGSLAGQGEQYF,TGTGCCAGCAGTTACACCGGTTCTTTGGCAGGGCAGGGGGAGCAGTACTTC
TRBV4-1,NA,NA,TRBJ2-5,CASSQVPRETQYF,TGCGCCAGCAGCCAAGTGCCTAGGGAGACCCAGTACTTC
TRBV27,few,NA,TRBJ2-3,CASSLSWIGGIFAGTDTQYF,TGTGCCAGCAGTTTATCGTGGATAGGGGGGATCTTTGCGGGCACAGATACGCAGTATTTT
TRBV6-2/TRBV6-3,few,NA,TRBJ2-5,CASTTVGAQYF,TGTGCCAGCACCACCGTGGGGGCCCAGTACTTC
TRBV6-2/TRBV6-3,many,NA,TRBJ2-7,CASSYPGLAYEQYF,TGTGCCAGCAGTTATCCGGGACTCGCTTACGAGCAGTACTTC
TRBV6-4,few,TRBD1,TRBJ1-5,CASSDPGQGPTGNQPQHF,TGTGCCAGCAGTGACCCGGGACAGGGTCCGACGGGCAATCAGCCCCAGCATTTT
TRBV5-5,NA,NA,TRBJ2-1,CASSFTGRGAYNEQFF,TGTGCCAGCAGCTTTACAGGCAGGGGAGCGTACAATGAGCAGTTCTTC
TRBV4-2,few,NA,TRBJ2-1,CASSLNNVVNEQFF,TGTGCCAGCAGCCTTAATAATGTGGTCAATGAGCAGTTCTTC
TRBV28,NA,NA,TRBJ2-7,CASSPDLGPQYF,TGTGCCAGCAGCCCGGATCTCGGTCCGCAGTACTTC
TRBV7-9,NA,NA,TRBJ2-1,CASSALDEQFF,TGTGCCAGCAGCGCGCTCGATGAGCAGTTCTTC
TRBV28,many,NA,TRBJ2-6,CASSLTASGANVLTF,TGTGCCAGCAGTTTAACGGCCTCTGGGGCCAACGTCCTGACTTTC
TRBV12-3/TRBV12-4,many,TRBD1,TRBJ2-7,CASSGTGVIYEQYF,TGTGCCAGCAGCGGGACAGGCGTTATCTACGAGCAGTACTTC
TRBV6-5,many,TRBD1,TRBJ1-2,CASSYQGDYGYTF,TGTGCCAGCAGTTACCAGGGGGACTATGGCTACACCTTC
TRBV20-1,few,NA,TRBJ2-1,CSASLRGITRLSYNEQFF,TGCAGTGCTAGTCTGAGAGGGATAACACGGCTCTCCTACAATGAGCAGTTCTTC
TRBV20-1,few,NA,TRBJ2-1,CSARPPRWEHSYNEQFF,TGCAGTGCTAGACCCCCGCGGTGGGAGCACTCCTACAATGAGCAGTTCTTC
TRBV7-2,few,TRBD1,TRBJ2-7,CASSLAPGQGSYEQYF,TGTGCCAGCAGCTTAGCGCCCGGACAGGGGTCCTACGAGCAGTACTTC
TRBV27,few,NA,TRBJ2-7,CASSLSMVYEQYF,TGTGCCAGCAGTTTATCGATGGTCTACGAGCAGTACTTC
TRBV7-6,NA,TRBD1,TRBJ2-7,CASSSSQDRVVEQYF,TGTGCCAGCAGCTCCTCCCAAGACAGGGTAGTCGAGCAGTACTTC
TRBV20-1,NA,NA,TRBJ1-6,CSAPSNQNSPLHF,TGCAGTGCGCCCAGTAACCAGAATTCACCCCTCCACTTT
TRBV7-2,few,TRBD2,TRBJ2-7,CASGTSGTSYEQYF,TGTGCCAGCGGCACTAGCGGGACCTCCTACGAGCAGTACTTC
TRBV6-2/TRBV6-3,few,NA,TRBJ2-1,CASNPRGRTYNEQFF,TGTGCCAGCAACCCGCGGGGTCGGACCTACAATGAGCAGTTCTTC
TRBV20-1,few,TRBD2,TRBJ2-4,CSARIAGSNKNIQYF,TGCAGTGCTAGAATAGCGGGGTCCAACAAAAACATTCAGTACTTC
TRBV5-1,few,NA,TRBJ1-2,CASSLTPGLGGYTF,TGCGCCAGCAGCTTGACGCCGGGTTTGGGTGGCTACACCTTC